A single sample is the source of the 32 T cell receptor beta chains below, sequenced in a study of T cell responses to AZD1222 COVID-19 vaccine. Repertoires were generated with immunoSEQ multiplex PCR, while TCRdb's copy carries only in-frame clones and drops some. The repertoire holds 90,000 to 120,000 clones, with 75% to 90% as singletons. Sequencing used peripheral blood, obtained on day 0 of AZD1222 vaccination. The source of these receptors is an adult in good health.

This rearrangement joins TRBV5-6 to TRBJ2-7; possible D gene TRBD1, 6 bases. Per the germline V gene, CDR1 is SGHDT and CDR2 is YYEEEE. V gave up 3 bases and J gave up 2 bases, with 18 bases separating them. This CDR3 region has 16 residues. The CDR3 here is CASSSLAGTPTYEQYF. In nucleotides, the CDR3 is TGTGCCAGCAGCTCGCTAGCCGGGACACCTACCTACGAGCAGTACTTC.

The chain has TRBV28 and TRBJ2-2; 9 positions agree with TRBD1. The V gene's germline CDR1 is MDHEN and CDR2 SYDVKM. The CDR3 runs to 16 residues. After removal of 6 bases from V and 5 bases from J, the junction contained 10 bases not matched to a gene. In nucleotides, the CDR3 is TGTGCCAGCAGAGTCACCGGGACAGGGATGACCGGGGAGCTGTTTTTT. Protein sequence: CASRVTGTGMTGELFF. Using reference TRBV28 and TRBJ2-2 for the parts outside the CDR3, the full variable domain is DVKVTQSSRYLVKRTGEKVFLECVQDMDHENMFWYRQDPGLGLRLIYFSYDVKMKEKGDIPEGYSVSREKKERFSLILESASTNQTSMYLCASRVTGTGMTGELFFGEGSRLTVL.

The chain recombines TRBV11-2 with TRBJ2-3, with D perhaps TRBD1 (5 bases). This CDR3 is 13 amino acids long. Deletions cut 2 bases from V and 4 bases from J, with 7 bases between. The germline CDR1 and CDR2 sequences are SGHAT and FQNNGV. In DNA, the CDR3 is TGTGCCAGCAGCTTAAGGGGATCAGATACGCAGTATTTT. Residues: CASSLRGSDTQYF.

This rearrangement joins TRBV4-1 to TRBJ2-7, with D possibly being TRBD2 (5 bases). Germline V gene data show CDR1 as MGHRA and CDR2 as YSYEKL. This CDR3 region has 15 residues. The ends were cut back, 0 bases at V and 2 bases at J, with 11 bases in the middle. The CDR3 spells CASSQDPSGAYEQYF. The DNA of the CDR3 is TGCGCCAGCAGCCAAGACCCCTCCGGGGCCTACGAGCAGTACTTC.

Only one count was recorded for this clone. V and J are TRBV2 and TRBJ2-1, with TRBD1 matching over 9 bases. Germline CDR1 and CDR2: SNHLY and FYNNEI. V shed 11 bases and J 5 bases; nucleotides not matched to a gene: 13. The CDR3 extends over 15 amino acids. CDR3 residues: CASLFGTGSDNEQFF. For the CDR3, the DNA is TGTGCCTCCCTTTTTGGGACAGGGAGCGACAATGAGCAGTTCTTC.

This rearrangement joins TRBV11-2 to TRBJ1-2, with D unresolved. V was cut by 4 bases and J by 4 bases, with 10 bases left in between. There are 13 residues in the CDR3. Germline V gene data show CDR1 as SGHAT and CDR2 as FQNNGV. This CDR3 reads CASSSDTIYGYTF. The DNA of the CDR3 is TGTGCCAGCAGCTCCGACACCATCTATGGCTACACCTTC. Looking up the rest from reference TRBV11-2 and TRBJ1-2 gives the full variable domain: EAGVAQSPRYKIIEKRQSVAFWCNPISGHATLYWYQQILGQGPKLLIQFQNNGVVDDSQLPKDRFSAERLKGVDSTLKIQPAKLEDSAVYLCASSSDTIYGYTFGSGTRLTVV.

The J gene is TRBJ1-5, the V gene TRBV6-5, with D perhaps TRBD1 (5 bases). The CDR3 is 15 amino acids. Trimming took off 7 bases at V and 2 bases at J, with 15 bases between the two ends. The V gene's germline CDR1 is MNHEY and CDR2 SVGAGI. The CDR3: CASTSQGLGNQPQHF. In DNA form, the CDR3 reads TGTGCCAGCACAAGTCAGGGTTTAGGCAATCAGCCCCAGCATTTT.

The table lists this clone with a count of one. This CDR3 reads CAIRGTDYSNQPQHF. In DNA, the CDR3 is TGTGCCATCAGAGGGACAGATTATAGCAATCAGCCCCAGCATTTT. The V gene is TRBV10-3, the J gene TRBJ1-5, with 7 bases that match TRBD1. This CDR3 is built from 15 residues. Germline assignment: CDR1 ENHRY and CDR2 SYGVKD. The junction had 5 bases not matched to a gene; V was cut back by 6 bases and J by 0 bases.

The chain joins TRBV6-2 or TRBV6-3 to TRBJ1-6, with 9 bases fitting TRBD1. V was clipped by 2 bases and J by 0 bases; unmatched bases: 11. The CDR3 is 20 residues long. Germline V gives CDR1 MNHEY, CDR2 SVGEGT. The CDR3 DNA reads TGTGCCAGCAGTTACCCGACGTTTGGACAGGGGAGCTCCTATAATTCACCCCTCCACTTT. Protein product: CASSYPTFGQGSSYNSPLHF.

The rearrangement links TRBV10-3 to TRBJ1-4; D unclear. V lost 5 bases, J lost 5 bases, and 12 bases lay in between. There are 14 residues in the CDR3. Germline CDR1 reads ENHRY; CDR2 reads SYGVKD. As DNA, the CDR3 is TGTGCCATCAGTCCTTTGGAAGGGAATGAAAAACTGTTTTTT. Translating it yields CAISPLEGNEKLFF.

The V call is TRBV7-9, the J call TRBJ1-4; tentative D call: TRBD1 (5 bases). CDR3 length equals 14 residues. The V gene's germline CDR1 is SEHNR and CDR2 FQNEAQ (reference sequence). Trimming stripped 1 base from V and 8 bases from J, with 11 bases between. CDR3 in amino acids: CASSLGSGNEKLFF. For the CDR3, the DNA is TGTGCCAGCAGCTTAGGGTCAGGGAACGAAAAACTGTTTTTT.

The chain is built from TRBV7-2 and TRBJ1-2; the D is unclear. This CDR3 is 15 amino acids long. The V end was cut by 0 bases, the J end by 2 bases, with 10 bases between. Germline values: CDR1 SGHTA, CDR2 FQGNSA. The CDR3 DNA is TGTGCCAGCAGCTTAGCTCTAGGCCCAAACTATGGCTACACCTTC. Encoded protein: CASSLALGPNYGYTF.

The chain is built from TRBV28 and TRBJ1-1, with a tentative D call TRBD1 (5 bases). Germline lookup yields CDR1 MDHEN and CDR2 SYDVKM. Trimming left V 7 bases short and J 1 base short, with 10 bases between. This CDR3 contains 13 residues. For the CDR3, the DNA is TGTGCCAGCACCGGGACCGGGAACACTGAAGCTTTCTTT. Amino acids: CASTGTGNTEAFF.

The rearrangement uses TRBV5-4 and TRBJ2-5, with TRBD2 matching over 7 bases. Germline loops: CDR1 SGHNT, CDR2 YYREEE (reference sequence). The ends lost 5 bases at V and 3 bases at J; junction bases unmatched: 7. The CDR3 runs to 14 residues. CDR3 in amino acids: CASSSRGGKETQYF. The CDR3 coding sequence is TGTGCCAGCAGTTCCCGGGGAGGGAAAGAGACCCAGTACTTC.

The CDR3 DNA reads TGTGCTAGTGGTTTGGAGGCGTTTTATATCGGGGAGCTGTTTTTT. Its protein product is CASGLEAFYIGELFF. V gene TRBV12-5 combines with J gene TRBJ2-2; D unclear. This CDR3 region has 15 residues. Trimming removed 1 base at V and 7 bases at J, with 13 bases between. CDR1 LGHNT and CDR2 FRNRAP come from the germline V gene.

V is TRBV6-2 or TRBV6-3 and J is TRBJ2-7, with D perhaps TRBD1 (5 bases). V was shortened by 6 bases and J by 3 bases, with 18 bases between the two germline ends. The CDR3 extends over 15 amino acids. CDR1 MNHEY and CDR2 SVGEGT come from the germline V gene. The CDR3, as DNA: TGTGCCAGCAGCCTAGGTCCATATGACAGCTACGAGCAGTACTTC. This gives the protein CASSLGPYDSYEQYF.

In its sample, this clone was seen once. The genes are TRBV29-1 and TRBJ2-1; D assignment may be TRBD1 or TRBD2 (7 bases each). The V gene's germline CDR1 is SQVTM and CDR2 ANQGSEA. Trimming removed 1 base at V and 1 base at J, with 11 bases between. The CDR3 runs 15 residues. The CDR3 DNA is TGCAGCGTTGAAGGCCAGGGGGGGTCCTACAATGAGCAGTTCTTC. Its protein is CSVEGQGGSYNEQFF.

This clone was seen more than once but under ten times. The V call is TRBV6-2 or TRBV6-3, the J call TRBJ2-7, with 10 bases matching TRBD2. Germline V gene sequence: CDR1 MNHEY, CDR2 SVGEGT. This CDR3 has 18 amino acids. With V trimmed by 2 bases and J by 0 bases, 10 bases remained unmatched. CDR3 nucleotides: TGTGCCAGCAGTTACCTCCTTTCAGCGGGAGGGAGCTCCTACGAGCAGTACTTC. Protein product: CASSYLLSAGGSSYEQYF.

The chain recombines TRBV6-2 or TRBV6-3 with TRBJ2-1; 11 positions match TRBD2. The CDR3 is 16 amino acids. In germline, CDR1 is MNHEY, CDR2 SVGEGT. J lost 7 bases, V lost 6 bases, and 11 bases had no gene match. CDR3 sequence: CASSHSGTSGSNEQFF. CDR3 nucleotide sequence: TGTGCCAGCAGCCACTCCGGGACTAGCGGCTCAAATGAGCAGTTCTTC.

This sequence joins TRBV20-1 and TRBJ1-1; D is unclear. Germline loops: CDR1 DFQATT, CDR2 SNEGSKA (reference sequence). V lost 0 bases and J 6 bases, leaving 5 bases between the germline ends. CDR3 size: 11 residues. The CDR3 DNA reads TGCAGTGCTAGAGACGTGGCTGAAGCTTTCTTT. Translation: CSARDVAEAFF.

This chain connects TRBV7-2 to TRBJ2-5; 8 nucleotides line up with TRBD2. Trimming cost V 5 bases and J 3 bases; bases outside gene matches: 8. Looked up from germline, CDR1 is SGHTA and CDR2 is FQGNSA. The CDR3 contains 15 residues. CDR3 sequence (DNA): TGTGCCAGCAGCCGGCCGACTAGCGCAAAAGAGACCCAGTACTTC. This translates into CASSRPTSAKETQYF.

This chain connects TRBV6-2 or TRBV6-3 to TRBJ1-4; D is unresolved. CDR1 is MNHEY and CDR2 is SVGEGT in the germline V gene. The ends were cut back, 5 bases at V and 5 bases at J, with 15 bases in the middle. This CDR3 is 15 amino acids long. In DNA form, the CDR3 reads TGTGCCAGCAGTGTCGCGGGCAGACTAAATGAAAAACTGTTTTTT. Translated, it gives CASSVAGRLNEKLFF.

In this sample, this clone turned up once. The chain uses TRBV15 and TRBJ2-1, with D perhaps matching TRBD1 (6 bases). Germline assignment: CDR1 LNHNV and CDR2 YYDKDF (reference sequence). CDR3 size: 14 residues. V shed 1 base and J shed 8 bases, with 12 bases lying between them. The CDR3 bases are TGTGCCACCAGCAGAGGTGGAGAGGGGGATGAGCAGTTCTTC. Its translation is CATSRGGEGDEQFF.

This chain connects TRBV6-5 to TRBJ2-1; D remains ambiguous. The germline gives CDR1 MNHEY, CDR2 SVGAGI. This CDR3 contains 12 residues. Trimming stripped 7 bases from V and 4 bases from J, with 8 bases between. The chain's CDR3 is CASTAGYNEQFF. The CDR3 nucleotides read TGTGCCAGCACGGCCGGGTACAATGAGCAGTTCTTC.

The V and J genes are TRBV7-2 and TRBJ2-2; TRBD2 might be the D (6 bases). Germline CDR1 is SGHTA and CDR2 is FQGNSA. Trimming pared 0 bases from V and 3 bases from J, leaving 8 bases between. This CDR3 has 15 residues. The CDR3 spells CASSLASGYTGELFF. DNA for the CDR3: TGTGCCAGCAGCTTAGCTAGCGGTTACACCGGGGAGCTGTTTTTT.

The CDR3 protein is CASRTGGGGEKLFF. The CDR3 region has the DNA TGTGCCAGCAGGACGGGAGGGGGAGGTGAAAAACTGTTTTTT. V usage is TRBV2 and J usage is TRBJ1-4; weak D call: TRBD1 (6 bases). CDR1 SNHLY and CDR2 FYNNEI come from the germline V gene. The CDR3 is 14 amino acids. V was pared by 6 bases and J by 7 bases, with 15 bases between.

The V call is TRBV21-1, the J call TRBJ2-7. TRBV21-1 is tagged as a pseudogene. This CDR3 spans 12 amino acids. CDR3 nucleotide sequence: TGTGCCAGCATTAAGGACCGCTTAGGGCAGTACTTC. This gives the protein CASIKDRLGQYF.

This clone has a single count. The gene calls are TRBV7-9 and TRBJ2-7; TRBD1 matches at 9 bases. Germline V gene sequence: CDR1 SEHNR, CDR2 FQNEAQ (reference sequence). V trimming: 5 bases; J trimming: 2 bases; junction bases outside the gene matches: 13. The CDR3 sequence is 17 residues long. The CDR3 DNA reads as TGTGCCAGCAGCCCCTCGGGACAGGGAGGCCCCCCCTACGAGCAGTACTTC. This codes for CASSPSGQGGPPYEQYF.

This chain uses TRBV7-3 with TRBJ2-3, with 7 positions matching TRBD1. The germline gives CDR1 SGHTA, CDR2 FQGTGA. There are 12 residues in the CDR3. Trimming at V came to 3 bases and at J to 11 bases, leaving 5 bases not matched to a gene. The CDR3 DNA sequence: TGTGCCAGCAGCTTCGCACAGGGGTTGCAGTATTTT. Residues: CASSFAQGLQYF.

The chain uses TRBV7-8 and TRBJ1-1; no firm D call. This CDR3 has 14 residues. V was shortened by 1 base and J by 1 base, with 7 bases between the two germline ends. Germline values: CDR1 SGHVS, CDR2 FQNEAQ. CDR3 in amino acids: CASSLEAKNTEAFF. CDR3 DNA: TGTGCCAGCAGCTTAGAGGCAAAGAACACTGAAGCTTTCTTT.

The chain couples TRBV4-2 to TRBJ1-6; D is ambiguous. V was trimmed by 4 bases and J by 0 bases, leaving 19 bases between them. In germline, CDR1 is LGHNA, CDR2 YNFKEQ. The CDR3 runs to 19 residues. In nucleotides, the CDR3 is TGTGCCAGCAGCCCAACCCACCGGGCCGGGAGCTCCTATAATTCACCCCTCCACTTT. Translation: CASSPTHRAGSSYNSPLHF.

This chain uses TRBV7-9 with TRBJ2-3; the D gene is possibly TRBD2 (5 bases). The CDR3 has 15 residues. V lost 7 bases and J lost 1, with 15 bases in between. The germline CDR1 and CDR2 sequences are SEHNR and FQNEAQ (reference sequence). CDR3 in DNA: TGTGCCAGCACCATCCCTGCCGGGGGCACAGATACGCAGTATTTT. Translated, it gives CASTIPAGGTDTQYF.